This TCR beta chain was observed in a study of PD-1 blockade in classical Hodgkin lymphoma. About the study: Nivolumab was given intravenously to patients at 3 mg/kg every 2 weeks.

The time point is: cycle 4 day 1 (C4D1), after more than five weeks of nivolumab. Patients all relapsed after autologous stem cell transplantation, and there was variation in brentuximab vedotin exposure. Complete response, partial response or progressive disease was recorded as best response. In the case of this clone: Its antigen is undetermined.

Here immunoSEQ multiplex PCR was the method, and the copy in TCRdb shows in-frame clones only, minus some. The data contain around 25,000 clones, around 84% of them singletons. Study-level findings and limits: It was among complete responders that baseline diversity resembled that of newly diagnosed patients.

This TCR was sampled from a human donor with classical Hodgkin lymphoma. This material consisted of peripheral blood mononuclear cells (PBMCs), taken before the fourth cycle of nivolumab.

CDR3 amino acids: CAWSVGTAAGGHTF. CDR3 DNA: TGTGCCTGGAGTGTCGGGACGGCAGCGGGAGGCCACACCTTC. The chain carries TRBV30 and TRBJ1-2, with a weak D call TRBD1 (5 bases). The length of the CDR3 is 14 residues. Germline V gene sequence: CDR1 GTSNPN, CDR2 SVGIG (reference sequence). Between the trimmed V and J ends, which lost 0 bases and 12 bases, there was a span of 20 bases.